The subject of this entry is one T cell receptor (beta chain). Its specificity is unknown. The sample comes from a study of T cells after yellow fever vaccination. Making TCR cDNA involved 5'RACE template switching, which added UMIs and a universal primer site. TCRdb fed the 5' RACE reads into MiXCR, producing one record per CDR3 protein. The sample consists of roughly 190,000 distinct CDR3 sequences, approximately 11% of them appearing once. Whole-study findings and limits: At 95% to 98% for CD4 and just over 85% for CD8, most primary-vaccination clones showed up again after the booster. Though weaker, the secondary response peaked faster, on day 5 versus 15.

The CDR3 runs to 15 residues. The germline CDR1 and CDR2 sequences are SGHDN and FVKESK. V lost 1 base and J lost 13, with 17 bases in between. The sequence was obtained from a man aged 18 to 30 who received the YFV17D yellow fever vaccine. This specimen consisted of CD8+ T cells sorted from PBMCs, obtained 15 days after the yellow fever booster vaccination. The chain uses TRBV14 and TRBJ2-6, with no clear D. In DNA form, the CDR3 reads TGTGCCAGCAGCCAAGCGGCGGACGGAGCCTTTGTCCTGACTTTC. This sequence encodes CASSQAADGAFVLTF. Using reference TRBV14 and TRBJ2-6 for the parts outside the CDR3, the full variable domain is EAGVTQFPSHSVIEKGQTVTLRCDPISGHDNLYWYRRVMGKEIKFLLHFVKESKQDESGMPNNRFLAERTGGTYSTLKVQPAELEDSGVYFCASSQAADGAFVLTFGAGSRLTVL.